This paragraph covers one T cell receptor (beta chain) sequence. The antigen is undetermined. The data are from a study of T-cell reconstitution after alpha-beta-depleted transplantation in children. Broader study findings: Surviving recipient cells, namely T cells and thymic progenitors, were the source of high day-60 TCRbeta diversity in some patients. One year post-transplant, T-cell counts and diversity were largely derived from T cells produced anew. The origin of alpha-beta T cells about two months after transplant was reportedly several hundred expanded graft clones.

This CDR3 contains 15 residues. V dropped 3 bases and J dropped 1; count of bases not matched to a gene: 3. Germline V gives CDR1 DFQATT, CDR2 SNEGSKA (reference sequence). TCRbeta library preparation incorporated unique molecular identifiers. TCRdb re-called the PCR reads with MiXCR, one entry per CDR3 protein. In the table there are over 200,000 distinct CDR3 sequences, approximately 15% of which are singletons. The chain combines TRBV20-1 with TRBJ2-3; TRBD2 agrees at 11 bases. Specimen: PBMCs, mostly from graft donor cells, collected 360 days after TCRalphabeta/CD19-depleted stem cell transplant. The source of this sequence is a male patient between 2 and 10 years old who had a stem cell transplant for acute lymphoblastic leukemia, so the T cells may come from the graft donor. The CDR3 loop reads CSARQLAGGTDTQYF. For the CDR3, the DNA is TGCAGTGCTAGGCAACTAGCGGGGGGCACAGATACGCAGTATTTT.